One and the same sample provided the 14 T cell receptor beta chains below, sequenced in a study of blood T cells in healthy people across ages. A second PCR, run for about 7 to 12 cycles, used a sample-barcoded 5' primer plus a J-beta primer mix. TCRdb reprocessed the 5' RACE reads with MiXCR, giving one entry per CDR3 protein. The sample shows approximately 780,000 distinct CDR3 sequences, about 26% of them seen only once. These same data were also listed under a study on T cells of mothers and their children.

The specimen sequenced was blood. All receptors derive from a boy aged 5-17 years in good health.

This clonotype showed up just a few times. The rearrangement links TRBV5-1 to TRBJ2-2; 9 nucleotides match TRBD1. After removal of 4 bases from V and 7 bases from J, the junction contained 11 bases not matched to a gene. The CDR3 is made up of 16 amino acids. CDR1 SGHRS and CDR2 YFSETQ come from the germline V gene. The CDR3 DNA follows: TGCGCCAGCAGCCTAACCTCCGGGACAGGGAACGGGGAGCTGTTTTTT. This codes for CASSLTSGTGNGELFF.

This clonotype has more than one count but fewer than ten. This chain connects TRBV12-3 or TRBV12-4 to TRBJ1-2; D gene unclear. CDR3 length: 13 amino acids. V was cut by 3 bases and J by 4 bases, with 9 bases left in between. DNA of the CDR3: TGTGCCAGCAGTTTGCTATCCTCCTATGGCTACACCTTC. Translation: CASSLLSSYGYTF.

The chain links TRBV5-5 to TRBJ2-5; perhaps TRBD1 as D (6 bases). The last part of the DNA fits TRBJ2-7 better; the J call may be wrong. There are 13 residues in the CDR3. The germline CDR1 and CDR2 sequences are SGHKS and YYEKEE (reference sequence). The CDR3 is CASSLVAGDEQYF. The CDR3 DNA sequence: TGTGCCAGCAGCTTGGTAGCAGGGGACGAGCAGTACTTC.

V and J are TRBV4-2 and TRBJ2-3; D uncertain. Germline V gene sequence: CDR1 LGHNA, CDR2 YNFKEQ. The length of the CDR3 is 16 residues. V was cut by 2 bases and J by 6 bases, with 18 bases left in between. CDR3 protein: CASSQIVQPELDTQYF. CDR3 in DNA: TGTGCCAGCAGCCAAATCGTCCAGCCTGAACTGGATACGCAGTATTTT.

The chain has TRBV10-3 and TRBJ2-7; the D is unclear. The germline V and J ends were trimmed by 4 bases and 5 bases, with 6 bases remaining between them. The CDR3 consists of 11 residues. The germline CDR1 and CDR2 sequences are ENHRY and SYGVKD. In DNA form, the CDR3 reads TGTGCCATCAGTGGTGAGAACGAGCAGTACTTC. Translation: CAISGENEQYF.

There are a few counts of this clonotype. The V call is TRBV27, the J call TRBJ2-1; possibly TRBD2 for D (5 bases). The CDR3 runs to 14 residues. Between the trimmed V and J ends, which lost 11 bases and 0 bases, there was a span of 14 bases. Germline values: CDR1 MNHEY, CDR2 SMNVEV (reference sequence). The CDR3 here is CAGGQRSSYNEQFF. The CDR3, as DNA: TGTGCCGGCGGGCAGCGGAGCTCCTACAATGAGCAGTTCTTC.

This chain links TRBV27 with TRBJ1-1; 10 bases agree with TRBD1. The CDR3 spans 18 residues. Germline V gene lookup returns CDR1 MNHEY and CDR2 SMNVEV (reference sequence). V lost 7 bases, J lost 0 bases, and 14 bases stayed unmatched. CDR3 region: CASNPRTGGPVMNTEAFF. CDR3 bases: TGTGCCAGCAACCCGCGGACAGGGGGACCCGTCATGAACACTGAAGCTTTCTTT.

J is TRBJ1-2 and V is TRBV30; maybe TRBD1 (5 bases). Trimming pared 2 bases from V and 8 bases from J, leaving 9 bases between. CDR3 size: 11 residues. Germline V gene sequence: CDR1 GTSNPN, CDR2 SVGIG (reference sequence). For the CDR3, the DNA is TGTGCCTGGAGTTGGAGGGGAGGCTACACCTTC. It encodes CAWSWRGGYTF.

This clonotype came up many times. This rearrangement joins TRBV7-6 to TRBJ1-1; D is perhaps TRBD1 (5 bases). The V and J ends lost 1 base and 3 bases respectively, with 12 bases between them. The CDR3 covers 15 residues. Germline values: CDR1 SGHVS, CDR2 FNYEAQ. In DNA form, the CDR3 reads TGTGCCAGCAGCTTAGGCTCGCCCAGGGACACTGAAGCTTTCTTT. This gives the protein CASSLGSPRDTEAFF.

The chain employs TRBV29-1 and TRBJ1-2; no firm D call. The V gene's germline CDR1 is SQVTM and CDR2 ANQGSEA. V lost 1 base to trimming and J lost 3 bases, with 6 bases between them. The CDR3 length is 12 residues. This CDR3 reads CSVEGQHYGYTF. In DNA, the CDR3 is TGCAGCGTTGAAGGGCAGCACTATGGCTACACCTTC. Combining the CDR3 with reference TRBV29-1 and TRBJ1-2 gives the whole variable domain SAVISQKPSRDICQRGTSLTIQCQVDSQVTMMFWYRQQPGQSLTLIATANQGSEATYESGFVIDKFPISRPNLTFSTLTVSNMSPEDSSIYLCSVEGQHYGYTFGSGTRLTVV.

This clonotype was seen at least ten times. This rearrangement joins TRBV5-1 to TRBJ2-1, with 7 nucleotides matching TRBD2. This CDR3 region has 14 residues. CDR1 and CDR2 from the germline V gene are SGHRS and YFSETQ. The junction had 5 bases not matched to a gene; V was cut back by 7 bases and J by 1 base. In DNA, the CDR3 is TGCGCCAGCGGTGGGGGGGGATCCTACAATGAGCAGTTCTTC. Encoded protein: CASGGGGSYNEQFF.

This clonotype was seen only a few times. This chain joins TRBV2 and TRBJ2-7; TRBD1 is a possible D gene (6 bases). The CDR3 is 14 residues long. The germline V gene has CDR1 SNHLY and CDR2 FYNNEI. V was cut by 4 bases and J by 0 bases, with 10 bases left in between. The CDR3 nucleotides read TGTGCCAGCAGTGGGGGGCGGCCCTCCTACGAGCAGTACTTC. Amino acids: CASSGGRPSYEQYF. Full variable domain (rest looked up from reference TRBV2 and TRBJ2-7): EPEVTQTPSHQVTQMGQEVILRCVPISNHLYFYWYRQILGQKVEFLVSFYNNEISEKSEIFDDQFSVERPDGSNFTLKIRSTKLEDSAMYFCASSGGRPSYEQYFGPGTRLTVT.

The chain links TRBV6-5 to TRBJ2-2; D not resolved. V was shortened by 0 bases and J by 8 bases, with 7 bases between the two germline ends. CDR3 size: 13 residues. Germline values: CDR1 MNHEY, CDR2 SVGAGI. CDR3 sequence: CASSYSGQGELFF. The CDR3, as DNA: TGTGCCAGCAGTTACTCAGGGCAAGGGGAGCTGTTTTTT.

The genes are TRBV19 and TRBJ2-1, with a tentative D call TRBD1 (5 bases). The DNA end lines up better with TRBJ2-7; the J call may be wrong. The germline V gene encodes CDR1 LNHDA and CDR2 SQIVND (reference sequence). The CDR3 extends over 13 amino acids. The CDR3 loop reads CASSDRSHYEQYF. In DNA form, the CDR3 reads TGTGCCAGTAGTGACAGAAGCCACTACGAGCAGTACTTC.